This record covers a single T cell receptor beta chain. What it recognizes is unknown. Germline-derived CDR1 and CDR2 are DFQATT and SNEGSKA (reference sequence). V was pared by 8 bases and J by 1 base, with 16 bases between. The CDR3 runs to 14 residues. This sample is part of a study of early T cells in non-severe SARS-CoV-2 infection. Background on the study: Sequencing used unsorted whole-blood bulk RNA, so chains lack pairing.

Individual cDNA molecules carried attached unique molecular identifiers. From the 5' RACE reads, TCRdb called clonotypes with MiXCR, one entry per CDR3 protein. Of approximately 32,000 distinct CDR3 sequences listed, roughly 7% are singletons. Study-wide results and limits: Comparison of clonotypes with VDJdb favored anti-spike CD8 responses while missing private and CD4 specificities.

The source material was whole blood. The sequence derives from an adult who was a healthcare worker with PCR-confirmed SARS-CoV-2 infection or an uninfected control (not recorded which). The chain joins TRBV20-1 to TRBJ2-3; a weak D match, TRBD2 (6 bases). Written as DNA, the CDR3 is TGCAGTTACTTCTTGGGCGGGGGCACAGATACGCAGTATTTT. Amino acid sequence: CSYFLGGGTDTQYF.